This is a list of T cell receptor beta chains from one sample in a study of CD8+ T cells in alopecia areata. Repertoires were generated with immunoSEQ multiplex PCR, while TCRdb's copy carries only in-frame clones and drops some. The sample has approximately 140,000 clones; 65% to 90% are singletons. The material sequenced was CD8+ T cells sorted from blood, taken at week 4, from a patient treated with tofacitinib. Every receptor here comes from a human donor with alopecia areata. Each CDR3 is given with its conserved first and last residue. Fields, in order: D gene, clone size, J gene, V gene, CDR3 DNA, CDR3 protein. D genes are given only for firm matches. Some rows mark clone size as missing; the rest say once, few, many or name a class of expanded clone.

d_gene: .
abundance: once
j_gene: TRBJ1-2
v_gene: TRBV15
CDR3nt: TGTGCCACCAGCAGAGATCTAAATGAGGGAAACCTTTATGGCTACACCTTC
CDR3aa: CATSRDLNEGNLYGYTF

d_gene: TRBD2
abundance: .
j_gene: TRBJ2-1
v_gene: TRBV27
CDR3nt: TGTGCCAGCAGTTTAACCCCGACTAGCGCCTACAATGAGCAGTTCTTC
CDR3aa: CASSLTPTSAYNEQFF

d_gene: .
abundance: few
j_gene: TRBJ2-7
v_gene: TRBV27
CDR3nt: TGTGCCAGCAGTTTGGTGAAAGGCTACGAGCAGTACTTC
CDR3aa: CASSLVKGYEQYF

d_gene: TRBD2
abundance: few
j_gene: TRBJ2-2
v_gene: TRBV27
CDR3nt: TGTGCCAGCGCCCGCGCGGGGGCCGGGGAGCTGTTTTTT
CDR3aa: CASARAGAGELFF

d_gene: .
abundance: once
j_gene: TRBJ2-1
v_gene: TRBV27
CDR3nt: TGTGCCAGCAGTTTACCAGACAATGAGCAGTTCTTC
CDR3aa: CASSLPDNEQFF

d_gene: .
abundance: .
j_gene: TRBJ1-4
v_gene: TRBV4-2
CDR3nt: TGTGCCAGCAGCCAGGCCTGGAAACTGTTTTTT
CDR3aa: CASSQAWKLFF

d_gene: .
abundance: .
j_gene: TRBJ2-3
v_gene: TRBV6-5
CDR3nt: TGTGCCAGCGGATGGGAGCTCACAGATACGCAGTATTTT
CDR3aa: CASGWELTDTQYF

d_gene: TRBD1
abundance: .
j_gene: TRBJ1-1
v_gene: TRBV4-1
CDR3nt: TGCGCCAGCAGCCAGTCACAGGGGGCGCGAACTGAAGCTTTCTTT
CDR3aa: CASSQSQGARTEAFF

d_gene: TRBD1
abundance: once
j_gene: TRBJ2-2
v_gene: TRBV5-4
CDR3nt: TGTGCCAGCAGCGCAAGTCCGGGACAGGGCACCACCGGGGAGCTGTTTTTT
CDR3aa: CASSASPGQGTTGELFF

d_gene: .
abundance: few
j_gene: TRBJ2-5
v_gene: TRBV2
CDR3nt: TGTGCCAGCAGTGAATCTGCTCGGGAGACCCAGTACTTC
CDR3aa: CASSESARETQYF

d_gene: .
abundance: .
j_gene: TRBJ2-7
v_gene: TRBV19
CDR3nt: TGTGCCAGTAGCGAGGACAACTACGAGCAGTACTTC
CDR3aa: CASSEDNYEQYF

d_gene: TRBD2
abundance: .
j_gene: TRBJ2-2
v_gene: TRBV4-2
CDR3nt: TGTGCCAGCAGCCAAGAGTCTAGCGGGGAATTCGGGGAGCTGTTTTTT
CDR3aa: CASSQESSGEFGELFF

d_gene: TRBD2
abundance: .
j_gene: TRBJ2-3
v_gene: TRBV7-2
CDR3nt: TGTGCCAGCAGCTCCTTAGCGGGGAGCACAGATACGCAGTATTTT
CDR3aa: CASSSLAGSTDTQYF

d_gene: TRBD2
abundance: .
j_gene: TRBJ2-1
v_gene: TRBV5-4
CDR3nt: TGTGCCAGCAGCTTCGGGACGGGGGGCTACAATGAGCAGTTCTTC
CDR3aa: CASSFGTGGYNEQFF

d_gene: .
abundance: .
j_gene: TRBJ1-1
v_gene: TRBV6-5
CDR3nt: TGTGCCAGCAGGTCCCTGGGGACTGAAGCTTTCTTT
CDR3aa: CASRSLGTEAFF

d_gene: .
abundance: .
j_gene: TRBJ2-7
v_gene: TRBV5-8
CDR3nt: TGTGCCAGCAGCTTGGAACCAGCGAGCTCCTACGAGCAGTACTTC
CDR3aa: CASSLEPASSYEQYF

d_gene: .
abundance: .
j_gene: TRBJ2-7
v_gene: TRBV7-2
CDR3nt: TGTGCCAGCAGCTTAAGTGACGGCTACGAGCAGTACTTC
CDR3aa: CASSLSDGYEQYF

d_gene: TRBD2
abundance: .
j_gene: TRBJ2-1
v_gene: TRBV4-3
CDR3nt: TGCGCCAGCAGTTTAGCGGGGGGGGGCAATGAGCAGTTCTTC
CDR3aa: CASSLAGGGNEQFF

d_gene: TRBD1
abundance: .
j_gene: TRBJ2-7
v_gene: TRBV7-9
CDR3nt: TGTGCCAGCAGCAAGGGGACAGGGATCTACGAGCAGTACTTC
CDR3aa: CASSKGTGIYEQYF

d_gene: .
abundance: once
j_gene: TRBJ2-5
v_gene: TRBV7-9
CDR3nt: TGTGCCAGCCGGGATATCAGGGAGACCCAGTACTTC
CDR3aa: CASRDIRETQYF

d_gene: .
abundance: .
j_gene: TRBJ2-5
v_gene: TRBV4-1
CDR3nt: TGCGCCAGCTCCGGGGGGCCCGGTAGGAGGGAGACCCAGTACTTC
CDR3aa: CASSGGPGRRETQYF

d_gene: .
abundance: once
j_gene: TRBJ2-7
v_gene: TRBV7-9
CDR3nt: TGTGCCAGCAGCTTAGGGAGGTGGGGTTCCCTTGACTACTACGAGCAGTACTTC
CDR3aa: CASSLGRWGSLDYYEQYF

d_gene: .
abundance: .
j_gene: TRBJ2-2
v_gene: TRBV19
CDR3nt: TGTGCCAGTAGTATAGGGGGTGCCGGGGAGCTGTTTTTT
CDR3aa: CASSIGGAGELFF

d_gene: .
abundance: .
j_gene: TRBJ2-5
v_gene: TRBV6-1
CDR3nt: TGTGCCAGCAGTAGCGCGGCCCAGTACTTC
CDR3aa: CASSSAAQYF

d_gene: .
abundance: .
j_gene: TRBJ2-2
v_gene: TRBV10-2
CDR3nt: TGCGCCAGCAGCGCACGGGCAGTCAACACCGGGGAGCTGTTTTTT
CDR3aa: CASSARAVNTGELFF

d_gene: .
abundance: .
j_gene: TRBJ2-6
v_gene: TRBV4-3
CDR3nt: TGCGCCAGCAGCCAAGACCACGTTAGCTCTGGGGCCAACGTCCTGACTTTC
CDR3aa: CASSQDHVSSGANVLTF

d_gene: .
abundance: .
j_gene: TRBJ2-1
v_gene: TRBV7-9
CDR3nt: TGTGCCAGCAGCTCAAGGCCCAGGGAGCAGTTCTTC
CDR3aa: CASSSRPREQFF

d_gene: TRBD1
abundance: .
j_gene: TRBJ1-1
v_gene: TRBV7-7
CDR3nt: TGTGCTAGCAGCCCCGGGACAGGGGGAACTGAAGCTTTCTTT
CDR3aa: CASSPGTGGTEAFF

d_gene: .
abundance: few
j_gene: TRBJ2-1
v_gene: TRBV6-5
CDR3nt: TGTGCCAGCAGCTGGGGGCTCTACAATGAGCAGTTCTTC
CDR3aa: CASSWGLYNEQFF

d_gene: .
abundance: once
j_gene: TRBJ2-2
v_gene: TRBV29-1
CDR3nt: TGCAGCGTTGACGACCCGGGGAACACCGGGGAGCTGTTTTTT
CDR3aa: CSVDDPGNTGELFF

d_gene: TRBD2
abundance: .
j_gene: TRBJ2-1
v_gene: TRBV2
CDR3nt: TGTGCCAGGCCCCCCCCGGGGACTAGCGGGGGGGCCCATGAGCAGTTCTTC
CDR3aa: CARPPPGTSGGAHEQFF

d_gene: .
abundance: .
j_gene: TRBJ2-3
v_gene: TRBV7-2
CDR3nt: TGTGCCAGCAGCTTAGGTGACTGGCAAGATACGCAGTATTTT
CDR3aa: CASSLGDWQDTQYF

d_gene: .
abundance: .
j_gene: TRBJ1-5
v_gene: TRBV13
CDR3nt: TGTGCCAGCAGCTTAGAGGGGGAAAATCAGCCCCAGCATTTT
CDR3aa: CASSLEGENQPQHF